A single sample is the source of the 16 T cell receptor beta chains below, sequenced in a study of blood T cell repertoires in COVID-19. The table came from immunoSEQ multiplex PCR; TCRdb's copy has only in-frame clones and leaves some out. The sample holds about 150,000 clones, over 70% seen once. Sample: peripheral blood. The receptors stem from a man aged 60 to 75 with active or convalescent COVID-19.

This chain links TRBV28 with TRBJ1-1; D is undetermined. CDR1 is MDHEN and CDR2 is SYDVKM in the germline V gene. This CDR3 comprises 13 residues. V was shortened by 7 bases and J by 1 base, with 10 bases between the two germline ends. As DNA, the CDR3 is TGTGCCAGCATTGCACAGAAGAACACTGAAGCTTTCTTT. Translated: CASIAQKNTEAFF.

The chain employs TRBV29-1 and TRBJ2-1; 7 nucleotides line up with TRBD1. The V gene end was trimmed by 7 bases and the J gene end by 9 bases; junction bases not matched to a gene: 6. The germline V gene has CDR1 SQVTM and CDR2 ANQGSEA. The CDR3 runs to 11 residues. CDR3: CSGAGGAEQFF. CDR3 nucleotide sequence: TGCAGCGGAGCAGGGGGTGCTGAGCAGTTCTTC.

The chain uses TRBV6-5 and TRBJ2-7; maybe TRBD1 (5 bases). The germline V gene encodes CDR1 MNHEY and CDR2 SVGAGI. This CDR3 is built from 14 residues. V was trimmed by 6 bases and J by 0 bases, leaving 12 bases between them. CDR3 coding DNA: TGTGCCAGCAGGATCCGACAGAGCTCCTACGAGCAGTACTTC. Amino acid sequence: CASRIRQSSYEQYF.

The chain uses TRBV7-2 and TRBJ2-1; 11 bases are a match to TRBD1. From germline, CDR1 is SGHTA and CDR2 FQGNSA. V shed 5 bases and J 5 bases; nucleotides not matched to a gene: 2. CDR3 length: 14 amino acids. The DNA for the CDR3 is TGTGCCAGCAGCCGGACAGGGGGCCACAATGAGCAGTTCTTC. It translates to CASSRTGGHNEQFF.

V and J are TRBV21-1 and TRBJ2-5; TRBD2, the table's D call, lacks a check against the DNA. TRBV21-1 is listed as a pseudogene. CDR3 length: 18 residues. CDR3 sequence (DNA): TGTGCCAGCAGCAAAGGCCGGGAGGGGGCCGTCGTTGAAGAGACCCAGTACTTC. Translated: CASSKGREGAVVEETQYF.

V and J are TRBV19 and TRBJ2-1; 7 positions agree with TRBD2. The germline V gene encodes CDR1 LNHDA and CDR2 SQIVND (reference sequence). This CDR3 has 14 amino acids. V dropped 8 bases and J dropped 2; count of bases not matched to a gene: 6. The CDR3 region is CASAWAGAYNEQFF. Here the CDR3 DNA reads TGTGCCAGTGCCTGGGCGGGAGCCTACAATGAGCAGTTCTTC.

The CDR3 region is CASSDGQLPVSTQYF. DNA of the CDR3: TGTGCCAGCAGTGATGGACAGCTTCCCGTATCGACCCAGTACTTC. The gene calls are TRBV2 and TRBJ2-5, with a possible D match to TRBD1 (6 bases). V was clipped by 3 bases and J by 7 bases, with 18 bases between them. CDR3 length: 15 amino acids. Germline V CDR1 and CDR2: SNHLY, FYNNEI.

This chain connects TRBV28 to TRBJ2-5; 9 nucleotides agree with TRBD2. J was trimmed by 5 bases and V by 2 bases; bases with no gene match: 18. This CDR3 has 19 amino acids. In germline, CDR1 is MDHEN, CDR2 SYDVKM. The CDR3 DNA reads as TGTGCCAGCAGTTTACCCTCCTTCAGAGAGCGGGAGGAGAGGGAGACCCAGTACTTC. Its protein product is CASSLPSFREREERETQYF.

The chain has TRBV19 and TRBJ1-1; tentatively, D is TRBD1 (5 bases). Germline CDR1 and CDR2: LNHDA and SQIVND (reference sequence). V was trimmed by 3 bases and J by 1 base, leaving 15 bases between them. This CDR3 spans 16 amino acids. Written as DNA, the CDR3 is TGTGCCAGTAGTATGAATGTCAGGGATTGGAACACTGAAGCTTTCTTT. This encodes CASSMNVRDWNTEAFF.

The CDR3 coding sequence is TGTGCCAGTAGTAACCTCAGGGCGAGAAACGCTGAAGCTTTCTTT. Translating gives CASSNLRARNAEAFF. The chain uses TRBV19 and TRBJ1-1, with a tentative D call TRBD1 (5 bases). The germline V gene has CDR1 LNHDA and CDR2 SQIVND (reference sequence). The CDR3 is made up of 15 amino acids. V shed 4 bases and J shed 6 bases, with 18 bases lying between them.

CDR3 nucleotides: TGTGCCAGCAGCCCGGGTACGAGAGCTTTCTTT. Encoded protein: CASSPGTRAFF. V and J are TRBV21-1 and TRBJ1-1. TRBV21-1 is a documented pseudogene. The CDR3 extends over 11 amino acids.

V and J are TRBV9 and TRBJ1-2; D gene ambiguous. V was cut by 0 bases and J by 4 bases, with 10 bases left in between. This CDR3 region has 14 residues. Germline CDR1 SGDLS, CDR2 YYNGEE. The CDR3 region has the DNA TGTGCCAGCAGCGTAGGCTACGCCGGCTATGGCTACACCTTC. This sequence encodes CASSVGYAGYGYTF.

Only one count was recorded for this clone. The rearrangement joins TRBV7-9 to TRBJ1-4; tentatively, D is TRBD1 (5 bases). V lost 3 bases, J lost 16 bases, and 12 bases lay in between. CDR1 is SEHNR and CDR2 is FQNEAQ in the germline V gene (reference sequence). This CDR3 has 11 residues. The CDR3 loop reads CASSLGGDQFF. CDR3 bases: TGTGCCAGCAGCTTGGGGGGAGATCAGTTTTTT.

This chain connects TRBV6-5 to TRBJ1-4; possible D gene TRBD1, 6 bases. This CDR3 contains 12 residues. CDR1 and CDR2 (germline): MNHEY, SVGAGI. Between the trimmed V and J ends, which lost 5 bases and 5 bases, there was a span of 6 bases. CDR3 loop: CASSTGNEKLFF. The CDR3 DNA reads as TGTGCCAGCAGTACAGGGAATGAAAAACTGTTTTTT.

A word on this clone: Other DNA sequences from this sample encode an identical CDR3 as well. The rearrangement uses TRBV28 and TRBJ2-7; 9 nucleotides agree with TRBD1. Germline-derived CDR1 and CDR2 are MDHEN and SYDVKM. The CDR3 covers 14 residues. The V segment lost 6 bases and the J segment 4 bases; nucleotides outside the gene matches: 7. CDR3 residues: CASSTGTGLYEQYF. In DNA, the CDR3 is TGTGCCAGCAGCACCGGGACAGGGTTATACGAGCAGTACTTC.

The gene calls are TRBV6-6 and TRBJ2-5; a possible D gene is TRBD2 (7 bases). V lost 7 bases and J 2 bases, leaving 14 bases between the germline ends. CDR1 is MNHNY, CDR2 SVGAGI, per germline (reference sequence). This CDR3 contains 14 residues. The CDR3 DNA follows: TGTGCCAGCACCCACGGGGGGCCGCAAGAGACCCAGTACTTC. This translates into CASTHGGPQETQYF.